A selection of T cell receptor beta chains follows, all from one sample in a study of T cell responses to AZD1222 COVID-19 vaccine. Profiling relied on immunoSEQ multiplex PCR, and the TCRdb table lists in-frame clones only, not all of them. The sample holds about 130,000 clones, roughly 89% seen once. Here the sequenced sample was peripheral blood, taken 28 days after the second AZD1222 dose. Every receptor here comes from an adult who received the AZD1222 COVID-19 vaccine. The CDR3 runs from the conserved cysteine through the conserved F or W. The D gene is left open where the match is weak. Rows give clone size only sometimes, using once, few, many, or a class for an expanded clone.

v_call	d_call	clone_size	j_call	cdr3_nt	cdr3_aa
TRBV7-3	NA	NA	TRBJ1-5	TGTGCCAGCAGCTTGACTAGCAATCAGCCCCAGCATTTT	CASSLTSNQPQHF
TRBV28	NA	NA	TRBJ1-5	TGTGCCAGCTCAACTTCTTACCAAGGGTCGGACAATCAGCCCCAGCATTTT	CASSTSYQGSDNQPQHF
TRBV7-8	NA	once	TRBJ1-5	TGTGCCAGCAGCGCTCAGGGTGGGGGCAATCAGCCCCAGCATTTT	CASSAQGGGNQPQHF
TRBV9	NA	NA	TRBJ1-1	TGTGCCAGCAGCGTAGCTACAGGCACTGAAGCTTTCTTT	CASSVATGTEAFF
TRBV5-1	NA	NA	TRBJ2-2	TGCGCCAGCAGCCCTGGACAGTCCACCGGGGAGCTGTTTTTT	CASSPGQSTGELFF
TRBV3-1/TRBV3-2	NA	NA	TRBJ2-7	TGTGCCAGCAGCCCCGTAGCGGATTCCTACGAGCAGTACTTC	CASSPVADSYEQYF
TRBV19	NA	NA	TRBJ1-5	TGTGCCAGTAGTATAAATGGCAATCAGCCCCAGCATTTT	CASSINGNQPQHF
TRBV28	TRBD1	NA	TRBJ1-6	TGTGCCAGCAGGGGGGGGACAGGGTTGAATTCACCCCTCCACTTT	CASRGGTGLNSPLHF
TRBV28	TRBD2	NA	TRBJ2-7	TGTGCCAGCAGGGAGAGCGGGGGCTCCTACGAGCAGTACTTC	CASRESGGSYEQYF
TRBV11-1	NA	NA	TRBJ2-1	TGTGCCAGCAGCTGGGACCAATCCTACAATGAGCAGTTCTTC	CASSWDQSYNEQFF